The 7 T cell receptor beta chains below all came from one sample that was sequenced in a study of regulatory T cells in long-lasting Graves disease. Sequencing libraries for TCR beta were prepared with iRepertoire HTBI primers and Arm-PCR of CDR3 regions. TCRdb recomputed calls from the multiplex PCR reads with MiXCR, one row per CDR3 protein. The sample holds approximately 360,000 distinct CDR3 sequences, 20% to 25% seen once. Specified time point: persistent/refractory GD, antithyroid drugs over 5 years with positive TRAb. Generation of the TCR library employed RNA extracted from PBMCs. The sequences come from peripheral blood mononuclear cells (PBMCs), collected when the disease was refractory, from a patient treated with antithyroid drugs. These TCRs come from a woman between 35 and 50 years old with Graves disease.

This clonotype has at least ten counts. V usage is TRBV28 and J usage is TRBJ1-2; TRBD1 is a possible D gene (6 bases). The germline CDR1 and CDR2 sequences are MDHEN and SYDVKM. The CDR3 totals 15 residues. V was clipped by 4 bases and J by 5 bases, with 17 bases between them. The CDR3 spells CASSSLTGLLYGYTF. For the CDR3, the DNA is TGTGCCAGCAGTTCGCTGACAGGCCTGTTGTATGGCTACACCTTC.

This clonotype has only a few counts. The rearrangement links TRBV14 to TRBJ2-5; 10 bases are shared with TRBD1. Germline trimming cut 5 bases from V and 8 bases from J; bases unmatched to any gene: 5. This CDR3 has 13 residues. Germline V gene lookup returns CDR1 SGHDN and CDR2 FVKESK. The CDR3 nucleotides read TGTGCCAGCAGCTGGGACAGGGGAAGCACCCAGTACTTC. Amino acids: CASSWDRGSTQYF. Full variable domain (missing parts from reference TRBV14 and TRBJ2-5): EAGVTQFPSHSVIEKGQTVTLRCDPISGHDNLYWYRRVMGKEIKFLLHFVKESKQDESGMPNNRFLAERTGGTYSTLKVQPAELEDSGVYFCASSWDRGSTQYFGPGTRLLVL.

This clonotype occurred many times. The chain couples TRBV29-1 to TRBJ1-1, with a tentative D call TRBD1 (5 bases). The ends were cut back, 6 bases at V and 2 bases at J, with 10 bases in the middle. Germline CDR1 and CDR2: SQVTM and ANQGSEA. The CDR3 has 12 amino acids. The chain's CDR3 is CSVEGQNTEAFF. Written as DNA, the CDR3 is TGCAGCGTAGAGGGGCAAAACACTGAAGCTTTCTTT.

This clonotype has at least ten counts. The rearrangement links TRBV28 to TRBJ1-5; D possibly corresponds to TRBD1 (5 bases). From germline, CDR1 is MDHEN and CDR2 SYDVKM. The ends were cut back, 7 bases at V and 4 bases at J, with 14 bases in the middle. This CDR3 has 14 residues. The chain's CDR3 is CASNFGTWNQPQHF. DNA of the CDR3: TGTGCCAGCAACTTCGGGACTTGGAATCAGCCCCAGCATTTT.

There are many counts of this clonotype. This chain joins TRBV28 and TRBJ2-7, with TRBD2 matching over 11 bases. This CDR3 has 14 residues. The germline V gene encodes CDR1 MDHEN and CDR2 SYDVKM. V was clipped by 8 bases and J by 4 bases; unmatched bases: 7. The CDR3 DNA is TGTGCCAGCGCCACTAGCGGGAGACGGTACGAGCAGTACTTC. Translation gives CASATSGRRYEQYF.

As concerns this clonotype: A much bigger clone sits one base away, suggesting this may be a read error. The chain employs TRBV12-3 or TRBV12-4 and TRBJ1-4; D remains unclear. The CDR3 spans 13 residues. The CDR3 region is CASSRGTNEKPFF. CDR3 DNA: TGTGCCAGCAGCCGGGGTACAAATGAAAAACCGTTTTTT.

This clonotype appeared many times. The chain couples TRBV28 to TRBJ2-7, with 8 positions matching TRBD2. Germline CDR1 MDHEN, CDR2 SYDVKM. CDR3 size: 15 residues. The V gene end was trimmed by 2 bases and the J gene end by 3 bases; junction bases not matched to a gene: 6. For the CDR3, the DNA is TGTGCCAGCAGTTTAGTAGCGGGACTGCTCTACGAGCAGTACTTC. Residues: CASSLVAGLLYEQYF. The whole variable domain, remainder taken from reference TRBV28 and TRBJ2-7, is DVKVTQSSRYLVKRTGEKVFLECVQDMDHENMFWYRQDPGLGLRLIYFSYDVKMKEKGDIPEGYSVSREKKERFSLILESASTNQTSMYLCASSLVAGLLYEQYFGPGTRLTVT.